The 10 T cell receptor beta chains in this list originate from one sample, sequenced in a study of T cells in Graves' hyperthyroidism and ophthalmopathy. RNA transcripts yielded amplified TCR beta CDR3 regions. First-round RT-PCR of the TCR CDR3 relied on the HTBI primer set. TCRdb reprocessed the multiplex PCR reads via MiXCR and lists one record per CDR3 protein. The sample records hundreds of thousands of distinct CDR3 sequences, about half being singletons. Sequencing was carried out using peripheral blood or thyroid tissue (not recorded which). The origin of the receptors is a woman younger than 35 with Graves' hyperthyroidism.

In its sample, this clonotype was seen once. A much larger clone is a single base away; this may be a read error. The genes are TRBV24-1 and TRBJ2-2, with TRBD2 matching over 7 bases. Germline CDR1 reads KGHDR; CDR2 reads SFDVKD. This CDR3 has 17 residues. After removal of 2 bases from V and 5 bases from J, the junction contained 10 bases not matched to a gene. As DNA, the CDR3 is TGTGCCACCAGTGATTCCGGGGCTAGCGGCCGAACCGGGGAGCTGTTTTTT. It translates to CATSDSGASGRTGELFF.

Worth noting for this clonotype: This may be a read error: a much more frequent sequence differs by one nucleotide. The chain is built from TRBV29-1 and TRBJ2-7; no clear D gene. The CDR3 sequence is 12 residues long. Germline CDR1 and CDR2: SQVTM and ANQGSEA. The CDR3: CSVRSELYVQYF. In nucleotides, the CDR3 is TGCAGCGTACGGAGCGAGCTTTACGTGCAGTACTTC.

This clonotype was seen a few times. This chain joins TRBV7-8 and TRBJ1-2; TRBD1 matches at 7 bases. J gave up 8 bases and V 5 bases, and 11 bases lay outside the gene matches. Germline-derived CDR1 and CDR2 are SGHVS and FQNEAQ. The length of the CDR3 is 14 residues. CDR3 region: CASSPRDRSRGYTF. Here the CDR3 DNA reads TGTGCCAGCAGCCCTCGGGACAGATCCCGGGGCTACACCTTC.

The sample holds many counts of this clonotype. The chain joins TRBV2 to TRBJ1-2; the D is unclear. Trimming cost V 5 bases and J 7 bases, with 14 bases left between them. The CDR3 has 13 amino acids. Germline lookup yields CDR1 SNHLY and CDR2 FYNNEI. In DNA, the CDR3 is TGTGCCAGCAGTACCGGGAAGGATTTTGGCTACACCTTC. Its translation is CASSTGKDFGYTF. The variable domain in full, with the rest retrieved from reference TRBV2 and TRBJ1-2, is EPEVTQTPSHQVTQMGQEVILRCVPISNHLYFYWYRQILGQKVEFLVSFYNNEISEKSEIFDDQFSVERPDGSNFTLKIRSTKLEDSAMYFCASSTGKDFGYTFGSGTRLTVV.

The V call is TRBV14, the J call TRBJ1-4, with 8 bases identical to TRBD1. The junction had 3 bases not matched to a gene; V was cut back by 2 bases and J by 7 bases. The germline gives CDR1 SGHDN, CDR2 FVKESK. The CDR3 length is 14 residues. As DNA, the CDR3 is TGTGCCAGCAGCCAACAGGGGGCTGGTGAAAAACTGTTTTTT. Translation: CASSQQGAGEKLFF.

The V gene is TRBV5-1, the J gene TRBJ2-7; D not resolved. Germline lookup yields CDR1 SGHRS and CDR2 YFSETQ. The CDR3 covers 13 residues. V was pared by 4 bases and J by 3 bases, with 11 bases between. CDR3 bases: TGCGCCAGCAGCATCGACCTTGTCTACGAGCAGTACTTC. It encodes CASSIDLVYEQYF.

Remarks on this clonotype: One end of the junction fails to match germline, which may point to a read error. This chain joins TRBV24-1 and TRBJ2-5; 9 nucleotides agree with TRBD1. The CDR3 runs 18 residues. The germline CDR1 and CDR2 sequences are KGHDR and SFDVKD. CDR3 amino acids: CASSDRDRASAIQETQYF. For the CDR3, the DNA is TGTGCCAGCAGTGATAGGGACAGGGCGTCGGCAATACAAGAGACCCAGTACTTC.

Note on this clonotype: The junction departs from germline at one end; a sequencing error may be responsible. The chain links TRBV29-1 to TRBJ2-2, with 7 bases matching TRBD1. Germline V gene lookup returns CDR1 SQVTM and CDR2 ANQGSEA. This CDR3 has 15 amino acids. CDR3 protein: CSVAGTETSTGELFF. In nucleotides, the CDR3 is TGCAGCGTGGCCGGGACAGAGACGAGCACCGGAGAGCTGTTTTTT.

A remark on this clonotype: Given the absence of the conserved phenylalanine or tryptophan at the CDR3 end, a read error is likely. Because the CDR3's place on the DNA is in doubt, the DNA is left out and the CDR3 is given as listed by TCRdb. This chain uses TRBV7-2 with TRBJ2-7; the D call of TRBD2 is as the table states it, not checked on the DNA. The germline V gene encodes CDR1 SGHTA and CDR2 FQGNSA. Ends included, the CDR3 has 10 residues. The CDR3 sequence is CASSFGGLAG.

The chain recombines TRBV5-1 with TRBJ1-1, with D unclear. The CDR3 spans 15 residues. CDR1 SGHRS and CDR2 YFSETQ come from the germline V gene. Trimming left V 0 bases short and J 5 bases short, with 14 bases between. The CDR3 sequence: CASSLGRMGGTEAFF. In nucleotides, the CDR3 is TGCGCCAGCAGCTTGGGCAGGATGGGTGGGACTGAAGCTTTCTTT.